These 8 T cell receptor beta chains originate from one sample sequenced in a study of T cell responses to AZD1222 COVID-19 vaccine. Clones were read by immunoSEQ multiplex PCR, and TCRdb kept only the in-frame ones, dropping some. The sample yields 100,000 or so clones, around 87% seen once. Sequences were derived from peripheral blood, sampled 28 days after the second AZD1222 dose. All receptors come from an adult who received the AZD1222 COVID-19 vaccine.

V gene TRBV4-1 combines with J gene TRBJ1-2; D is uncertain. The CDR3 has 16 amino acids. Between the trimmed V and J ends, which lost 3 bases and 7 bases, there was a span of 21 bases. Germline values: CDR1 MGHRA, CDR2 YSYEKL. This CDR3 reads CASSHLGRSLATGYTF. In nucleotides, the CDR3 is TGCGCCAGCAGCCATCTTGGGAGGTCTCTGGCAACTGGCTACACCTTC.

J is TRBJ2-5 and V is TRBV5-1; 8 bases are a match to TRBD1. Germline CDR1 reads SGHRS; CDR2 reads YFSETQ. V shed 4 bases, J shed 2 bases, and the junction held 4 bases outside the gene matches. The CDR3 is made up of 14 amino acids. The CDR3 reads CASSPRDRQETQYF. The DNA for the CDR3 is TGCGCCAGCAGCCCCCGGGACAGGCAAGAGACCCAGTACTTC.

This chain links TRBV19 with TRBJ2-1, with D possibly TRBD2 on 5 matching bases. CDR1 and CDR2 from the germline V gene are LNHDA and SQIVND (reference sequence). This CDR3 is built from 15 residues. Trimming removed 10 bases at V and 0 bases at J, with 16 bases between. The CDR3 reads CAISPRTVSYNEQFF. In DNA form, the CDR3 reads TGTGCCATCTCGCCCCGGACTGTCTCCTACAATGAGCAGTTCTTC.

This clone has a single count. The V and J genes are TRBV7-9 and TRBJ2-1; D ambiguous. V was shortened by 4 bases and J by 0 bases, with 7 bases between the two germline ends. The CDR3 runs to 14 residues. CDR1 is SEHNR, CDR2 FQNEAQ, per germline (reference sequence). CDR3 protein: CASSSSTSYNEQFF. For the CDR3, the DNA is TGTGCCAGCAGCTCCTCAACCTCCTACAATGAGCAGTTCTTC.

This clone has a single count. V is TRBV9 and J is TRBJ2-7, with D hard to call. V was clipped by 5 bases and J by 3 bases, with 18 bases between them. Germline CDR1 SGDLS, CDR2 YYNGEE. The CDR3 has 15 amino acids. CDR3 DNA: TGTGCCAGCAGTGAAACTACCGACCCGATCTACGAGCAGTACTTC. It specifies CASSETTDPIYEQYF.

The chain carries TRBV3-1 (or the pseudogene TRBV3-2) and TRBJ2-7; 9 bases are shared with TRBD2. V dropped 3 bases and J dropped 2; count of bases not matched to a gene: 8. Germline V CDR1 and CDR2: LGHDT, YNNKEL (reference sequence). The CDR3 is made up of 16 amino acids. The CDR3 nucleotides are TGTGCCAGCAGCCAGACGGGAGGCGGGGGGGCCTACGAGCAGTACTTC. Its translation is CASSQTGGGGAYEQYF.

The chain carries TRBV2 and TRBJ2-5; D possibly uses TRBD1 or TRBD2 (6 bases each). Germline CDR1 SNHLY, CDR2 FYNNEI. Between the trimmed V and J ends, which lost 8 bases and 1 base, there was a span of 14 bases. The CDR3 consists of 14 residues. The CDR3: CASATPGAQETQYF. The DNA of the CDR3 is TGTGCCAGCGCGACCCCGGGGGCCCAAGAGACCCAGTACTTC. Full variable domain (rest looked up from reference TRBV2 and TRBJ2-5): EPEVTQTPSHQVTQMGQEVILRCVPISNHLYFYWYRQILGQKVEFLVSFYNNEISEKSEIFDDQFSVERPDGSNFTLKIRSTKLEDSAMYFCASATPGAQETQYFGPGTRLLVL.

This clone was detected ten times or more. V usage is TRBV27 and J usage is TRBJ1-1; D gene uncertain. V lost 5 bases and J lost 1, with 11 bases in between. CDR1 is MNHEY, CDR2 SMNVEV, per germline (reference sequence). The CDR3 consists of 14 residues. CDR3 residues: CASSPSWTNTEAFF. The CDR3 DNA is TGTGCCAGCAGTCCCTCGTGGACGAACACTGAAGCTTTCTTT.